A selection of T cell receptor beta chains follows, all from one sample in a study of blood T cell repertoires in COVID-19. Generated by immunoSEQ multiplex PCR, the TCRdb table keeps only in-frame clones and is missing some. The table lists around 94,000 clones, around 87% of them singletons. Sequenced material: peripheral blood. These receptors originate from a man in his fifties with active or convalescent COVID-19. Each CDR3 is given with its conserved first and last residue. D genes are given only for firm matches. The size field is filled for only some rows; it gives once, few, many or a size class.

>TRBJ1-4|-|TRBV27|-
TGTGCCAGCAGCCTCAGTAGAGGGGGGGGTATAAAACTGTTTTTT
CASSLSRGGGIKLFF
>TRBJ2-5|-|TRBV5-8|TRBD2
TGTGCCAGCAGCCCGACTAGCTTCGGGACCCAGTACTTC
CASSPTSFGTQYF
>TRBJ2-1|-|TRBV24-1|TRBD1
TGTGCCACCAAAGGATCAGGGGGTTTCAATGAGCAGTTCTTC
CATKGSGGFNEQFF
>TRBJ2-3|once|TRBV5-4|TRBD2
TGTGCCAGCAGCTTGCTTAGCGGGGGTAACGTAGATACGCAGTATTTT
CASSLLSGGNVDTQYF
>TRBJ1-4|-|TRBV19|-
TGTGCCAGTAGTCCCCGGGTCTACGCTAATGAAAAACTGTTTTTT
CASSPRVYANEKLFF
>TRBJ2-2|once|TRBV9|TRBD2
TGTGCCAGCAGCGTCGCGGGGGTGACGTCCACCGGGGAGCTGTTTTTT
CASSVAGVTSTGELFF
>TRBJ1-1|-|TRBV5-1|TRBD1
TGCGCCAGCAGCTGGGGACAGGAGCACACTGAAGCTTTCTTT
CASSWGQEHTEAFF
>TRBJ1-1|-|TRBV11-2|-
TGTGCCAGCAGCTTAGGACAGAATGAAGCTTTCTTT
CASSLGQNEAFF
>TRBJ2-2|-|TRBV18|-
TGTGCCAGCTCGCAACAGGGACGGGGGAACACCGGGGAGCTGTTTTTT
CASSQQGRGNTGELFF
>TRBJ1-2|-|TRBV30|-
TGTGCCTGGAGTGTCGGGGGAATGGGGGGCTACACCTTC
CAWSVGGMGGYTF
>TRBJ1-1|-|TRBV7-2|-
TGTGCCAGCAGCCTTAGAGAGGACACTGAAGTTTTCTTT
CASSLREDTEVFF
>TRBJ1-2|-|TRBV7-9|-
TGTGCCAGCAGCTCCCACGCGGCAGGGCCCTATGGCTACACCTTC
CASSSHAAGPYGYTF
>TRBJ2-1|-|TRBV28|TRBD2
TGTGCCAGCCCCCCTTTGCGCGGGGGTGGGGAGCAGTTCTTC
CASPPLRGGGEQFF
>TRBJ1-5|-|TRBV7-2|TRBD1
TGTGCCAGCAGCTATGGACAGGGCAATCAGCCCCAGCATTTT
CASSYGQGNQPQHF
>TRBJ2-3|-|TRBV25-1|-
TGTGCCAACAGTGGAGGCAGGGTATGGAGCACAGATACGCAGTATTTT
CANSGGRVWSTDTQYF
>TRBJ2-2|-|TRBV6-5|-
TGTGCCAGCACTCAGGGGCACGGGGAGCTGTTTTTT
CASTQGHGELFF
>TRBJ1-2|-|TRBV28|TRBD1
TGTGCCAGCAGTTTGGGGACAGACTATGGCTACACCTTC
CASSLGTDYGYTF
>TRBJ1-2|-|TRBV5-4|-
TGTGCCAGCAGCTTGGGGGAGGGTGACTATAACTATGGCTACACCTTC
CASSLGEGDYNYGYTF
>TRBJ2-7|once|TRBV15|-
TGTGCCACCAGCAGAGAGGTGCGGGTCCCCTACGAGCAGTACTTC
CATSREVRVPYEQYF
>TRBJ2-7|-|TRBV11-2|-
TGTGCCAGCAGCTTATACAAGGGCGCAGGGGCGTACGAGCAGTACTTC
CASSLYKGAGAYEQYF
>TRBJ2-3|few|TRBV7-2|TRBD2
TGTGCCAGCAGCTCTCTAGCGGGGGGGCCTCCGGATACGCAGTATTTT
CASSSLAGGPPDTQYF
>TRBJ2-5|-|TRBV27|TRBD2
TGTGCCAGCAATCTTCGAGCTAGCGGGGGGGCCCAGTACTTC
CASNLRASGGAQYF